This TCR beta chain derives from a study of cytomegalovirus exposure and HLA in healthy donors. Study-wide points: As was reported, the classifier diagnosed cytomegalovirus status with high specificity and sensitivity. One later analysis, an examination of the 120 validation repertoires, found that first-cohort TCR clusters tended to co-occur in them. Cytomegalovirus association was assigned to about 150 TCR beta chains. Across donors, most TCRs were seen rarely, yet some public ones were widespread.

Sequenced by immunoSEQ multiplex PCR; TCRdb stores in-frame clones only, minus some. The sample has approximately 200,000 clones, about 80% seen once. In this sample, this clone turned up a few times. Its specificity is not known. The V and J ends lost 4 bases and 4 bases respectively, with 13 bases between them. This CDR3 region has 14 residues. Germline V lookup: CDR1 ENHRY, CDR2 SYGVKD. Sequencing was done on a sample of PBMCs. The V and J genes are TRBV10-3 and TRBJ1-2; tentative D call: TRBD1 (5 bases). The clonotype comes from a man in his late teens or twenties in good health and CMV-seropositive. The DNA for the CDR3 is TGTGCCATCAGTGCCGGGACGGGAGGCTATGGCTACACCTTC. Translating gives CAISAGTGGYGYTF.